This paragraph covers one T cell receptor (beta chain) sequence. The germline V gene encodes CDR1 MNHEY and CDR2 SVGAGI. V lost 2 bases to trimming and J lost 3 bases, with 4 bases between them. The CDR3 runs 12 residues. These data belong to a study of CD4+ T cells in melanoma. Here immunoSEQ multiplex PCR was the method, and the copy in TCRdb shows in-frame clones only, minus some. The table records more than 6,500 clones, around 65% of them present only once. V and J are TRBV6-5 and TRBJ1-1; D uncertain. The TCR sequence derives from a human donor with melanoma. Material: cells from a culture (not recorded whether cultured in vitro). CDR3 nucleotides: TGTGCCAGCAGTTACCGTGACACTGAAGCTTTCTTT. Translation gives CASSYRDTEAFF.